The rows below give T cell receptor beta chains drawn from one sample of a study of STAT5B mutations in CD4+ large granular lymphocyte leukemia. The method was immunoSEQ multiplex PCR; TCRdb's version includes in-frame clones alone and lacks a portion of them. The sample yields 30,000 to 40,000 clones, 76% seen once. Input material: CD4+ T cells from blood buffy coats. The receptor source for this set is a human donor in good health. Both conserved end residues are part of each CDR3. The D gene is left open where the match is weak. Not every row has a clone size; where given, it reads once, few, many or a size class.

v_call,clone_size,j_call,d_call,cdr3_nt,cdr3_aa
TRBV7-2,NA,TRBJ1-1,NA,TGTGCCAGCAGCTTATTCCTAAACGGCGCCGAAGCTTTCTTT,CASSLFLNGAEAFF
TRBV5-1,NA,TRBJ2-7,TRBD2,TGCGCCAGCAACCCCCGCGGGGCTAGCGGGGGGGCCAGGTACGAGCAGTACTTC,CASNPRGASGGARYEQYF
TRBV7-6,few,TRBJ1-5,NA,TGTGCCAGCAGCTTAGCGGCAGGGCCTCAGCCCCAGCATTTT,CASSLAAGPQPQHF
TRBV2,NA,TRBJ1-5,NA,TGTGCCAGCAGTGAAGCGCTTCGGGGGGCACATAGCAATCAGCCCCAGCATTTT,CASSEALRGAHSNQPQHF
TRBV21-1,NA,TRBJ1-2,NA,TGTGCCAGCACTACTAGACAGGGCGGCTATGGCTACACCTTC,CASTTRQGGYGYTF
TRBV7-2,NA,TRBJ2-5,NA,TGTGCCAGCAGCTTAATAGCCGGCGGAGAGACCCAGTACTTC,CASSLIAGGETQYF
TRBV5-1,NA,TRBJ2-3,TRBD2,TGCGCCAGCAGCCCCGTGGGCGGGAGGGCCGTCGCAGATACGCAGTATTTT,CASSPVGGRAVADTQYF
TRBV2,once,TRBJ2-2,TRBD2,TGTGCCACCCGGAGCGGGGGGACCGCTACCGGGGAGCTGTTTTTT,CATRSGGTATGELFF
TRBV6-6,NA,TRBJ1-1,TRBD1,TGTGCCACCAACAGGGGACAGGACACTGAAGCTTTCTTT,CATNRGQDTEAFF
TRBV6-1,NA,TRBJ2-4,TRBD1,TGTGCCAGCAGTGCAGGGGGTAGCAGCATTCAGTACTTC,CASSAGGSSIQYF
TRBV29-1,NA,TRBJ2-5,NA,TGCAGCGTTGTGATCCATGGGGGACAAGAGACCCAGTACTTC,CSVVIHGGQETQYF
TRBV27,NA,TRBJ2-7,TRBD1,TGTGCCAGCAGCTTGGACAGGAACCTATACGAGCAGTACTTC,CASSLDRNLYEQYF
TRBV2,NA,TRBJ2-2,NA,TGTGCCAGCATCGTACAAGAGAACACCGGGGAGCTGTTTTTT,CASIVQENTGELFF
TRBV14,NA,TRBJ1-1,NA,TGTGCCAGCAGCCGAATACACAGGAACACTGAAGCTTTCTTT,CASSRIHRNTEAFF
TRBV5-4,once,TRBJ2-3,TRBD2,TGTGCCAGCTTAGCGGGGGGCACAGATACGCAGTATTTT,CASLAGGTDTQYF
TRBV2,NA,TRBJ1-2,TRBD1,TGTGCCAGCAGGGGGGACAGCGAGGGCTATGGCTACACCTTC,CASRGDSEGYGYTF
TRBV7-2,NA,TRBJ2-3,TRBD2,TGTGCCAGCAGCTTAGGATCCGGGGGGGCAGGGGTAGATACGCAGTATTTT,CASSLGSGGAGVDTQYF
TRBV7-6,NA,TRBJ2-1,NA,TGTGCCAGCAGCTTAGTTGGCACCGACAATGAGCAGTTCTTC,CASSLVGTDNEQFF
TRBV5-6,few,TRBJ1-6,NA,TGTGCCAGCAGCTTGACAGATTCACCCCTCCACTTT,CASSLTDSPLHF
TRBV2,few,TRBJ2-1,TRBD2,TGTGCCAGCAGTGGGGGCCTAGCGGGAGGGTGGAATGAGCAGTTCTTC,CASSGGLAGGWNEQFF
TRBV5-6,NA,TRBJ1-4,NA,TGTGCCAGCAGCCCCCCGAGGGTGGGACCCCGTATTAATGAAAAACTGTTTTTT,CASSPPRVGPRINEKLFF
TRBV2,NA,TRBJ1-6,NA,TGTGCCAGCACTCAGGCGAGCTCCTATAATTCACCCCTCCACTTT,CASTQASSYNSPLHF
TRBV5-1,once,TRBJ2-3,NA,TGCGCCAGCAGCTTGGCTGGGAACACAGATACGCAGTATTTT,CASSLAGNTDTQYF
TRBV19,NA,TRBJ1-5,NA,TGTGCCAGTAGTATTCGGGGGTCTTCTCAGCCCCAGCATTTT,CASSIRGSSQPQHF
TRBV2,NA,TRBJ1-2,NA,TGTGCCAGCAGTGAGACCAGCTATGGCTACACCTTC,CASSETSYGYTF
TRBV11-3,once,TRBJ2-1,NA,TGTGCCAGCAGCTTAGTACCCAGCGTCGGGTTAGGTGAGCAGTTCTTC,CASSLVPSVGLGEQFF
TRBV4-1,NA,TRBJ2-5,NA,TGCGCCAGCAGCCAAGATCTTCGGCAAGGGGGGGAGACCCAGTACTTC,CASSQDLRQGGETQYF
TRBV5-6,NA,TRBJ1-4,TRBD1,TGTGCCAGCAGCCTAAGAAAGGACAGGGGAGGAGAAAAACTGTTTTTT,CASSLRKDRGGEKLFF
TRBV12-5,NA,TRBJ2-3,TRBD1,TGTGCTAGTGGTTTGCAGGGGGCAAATACGCAGTATTTT,CASGLQGANTQYF
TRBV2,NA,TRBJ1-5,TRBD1,TGTGCCAGCAGTGACGACAGGGGTCAGCCCCAGCATTTT,CASSDDRGQPQHF
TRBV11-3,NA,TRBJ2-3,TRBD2,TGTGCCAGCAGCCCATTCCTAGCGGGGGAAAACACAGATACGCAGTATTTT,CASSPFLAGENTDTQYF
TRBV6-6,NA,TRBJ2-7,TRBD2,TGTGCCAGCAGCCGCCTTAGCGGGGGGTACTCCTACGAGCAGTACTTC,CASSRLSGGYSYEQYF
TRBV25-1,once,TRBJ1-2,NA,TGTGCCAGCAGGGCCTTAGGGCAGGAAGGAACTAACTATGGCTACACCTTC,CASRALGQEGTNYGYTF
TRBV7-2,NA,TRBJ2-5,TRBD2,TGTGCCAGCAGCCCGCGGGGGGCTAGAAACCAAGAGACCCAGTACTTC,CASSPRGARNQETQYF
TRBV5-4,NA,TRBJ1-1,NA,TGTGCCAGCAGCTTGTTTGGACCGAGGTTTACTGAAGCTTTCTTT,CASSLFGPRFTEAFF
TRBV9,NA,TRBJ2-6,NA,TGTGCCAGCAGCAGGGAATCTGGGGCCAACGTCCTGACTTTC,CASSRESGANVLTF
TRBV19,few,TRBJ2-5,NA,TGTGCCAGTAGTGCCGGGACGGATAAAGTGGAGACCCAGTACTTC,CASSAGTDKVETQYF
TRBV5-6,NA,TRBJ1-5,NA,TGTGCCAGCAGCCGCCGATCTTGGATAGGGAGCAATCAGCCCCAGCATTTT,CASSRRSWIGSNQPQHF
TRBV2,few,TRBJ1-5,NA,TGTGCCAGCAGTTTCGGAGAACGCAATCAGCCCCAGCATTTT,CASSFGERNQPQHF
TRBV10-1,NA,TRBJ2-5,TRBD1,TGCGCCAGCGGGACAGTCGCCCAAGAGACCCAGTACTTC,CASGTVAQETQYF